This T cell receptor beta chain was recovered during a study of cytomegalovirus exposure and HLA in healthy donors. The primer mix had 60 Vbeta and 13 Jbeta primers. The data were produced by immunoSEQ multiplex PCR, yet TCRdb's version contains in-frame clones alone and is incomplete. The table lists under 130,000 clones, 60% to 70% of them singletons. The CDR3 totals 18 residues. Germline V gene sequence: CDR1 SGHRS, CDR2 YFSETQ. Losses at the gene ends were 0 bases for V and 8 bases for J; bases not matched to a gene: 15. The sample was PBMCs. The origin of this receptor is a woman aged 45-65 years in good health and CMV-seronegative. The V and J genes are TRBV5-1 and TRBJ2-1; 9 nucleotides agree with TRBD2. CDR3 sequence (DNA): TGCGCCAGCAGCTTGGCCGGCGGGAGGGCCTTGGATGTCGATGAGCAGTTCTTC. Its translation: CASSLAGGRALDVDEQFF.